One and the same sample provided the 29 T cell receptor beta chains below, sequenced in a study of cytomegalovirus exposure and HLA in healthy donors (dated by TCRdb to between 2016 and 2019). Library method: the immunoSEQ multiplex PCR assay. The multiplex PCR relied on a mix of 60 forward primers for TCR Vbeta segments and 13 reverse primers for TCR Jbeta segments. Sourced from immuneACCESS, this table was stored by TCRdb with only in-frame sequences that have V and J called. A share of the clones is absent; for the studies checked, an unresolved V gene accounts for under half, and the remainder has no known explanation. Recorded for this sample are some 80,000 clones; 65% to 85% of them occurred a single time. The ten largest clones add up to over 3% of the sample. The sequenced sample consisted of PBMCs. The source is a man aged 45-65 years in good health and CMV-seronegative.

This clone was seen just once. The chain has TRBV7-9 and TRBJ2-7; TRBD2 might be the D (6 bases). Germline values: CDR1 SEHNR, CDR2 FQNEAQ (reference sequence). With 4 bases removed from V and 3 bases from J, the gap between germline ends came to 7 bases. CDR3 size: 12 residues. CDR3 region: CASSWDFYEQYF. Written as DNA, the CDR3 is TGTGCCAGCAGCTGGGACTTCTACGAGCAGTACTTC.

The CDR3 nucleotides read TGTGCCAGCAGTTTACGGGGTGAGAGGGTGAGGAACGAGCAGTACTTC. It codes for CASSLRGERVRNEQYF. The genes are TRBV27 and TRBJ2-7, with a possible D match to TRBD2 (5 bases). This CDR3 is 16 amino acids long. The germline CDR1 and CDR2 sequences are MNHEY and SMNVEV (reference sequence). Trimming left V 2 bases short and J 5 bases short, with 19 bases between.

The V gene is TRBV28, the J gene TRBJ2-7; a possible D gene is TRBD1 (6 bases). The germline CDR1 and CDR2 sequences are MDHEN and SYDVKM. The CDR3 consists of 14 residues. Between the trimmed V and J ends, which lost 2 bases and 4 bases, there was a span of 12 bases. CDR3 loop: CASSLPGQKYEQYF. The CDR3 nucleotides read TGTGCCAGCAGTTTACCGGGACAAAAATACGAGCAGTACTTC.

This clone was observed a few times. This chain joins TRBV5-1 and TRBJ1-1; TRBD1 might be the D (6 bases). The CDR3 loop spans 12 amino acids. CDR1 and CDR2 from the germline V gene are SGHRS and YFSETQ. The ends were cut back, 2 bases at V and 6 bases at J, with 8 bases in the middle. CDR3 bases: TGCGCCAGCAGCTTACAGGGCTCTGAAGCTTTCTTT. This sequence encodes CASSLQGSEAFF. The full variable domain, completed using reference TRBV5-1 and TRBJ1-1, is KAGVTQTPRYLIKTRGQQVTLSCSPISGHRSVSWYQQTPGQGLQFLFEYFSETQRNKGNFPGRFSGRQFSNSRSEMNVSTLELGDSALYLCASSLQGSEAFFGQGTRLTVV.

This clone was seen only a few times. CDR3 DNA sequence: TGTGCCAGCAGCGAACAACATTGGAGGAATTCACCCCTCCACTTT. Its protein is CASSEQHWRNSPLHF. The chain is built from TRBV7-2 and TRBJ1-6; the D is unclear. Trimming removed 5 bases from V and 7 bases from J, with 15 bases in between. CDR1 and CDR2 from the germline V gene are SGHTA and FQGNSA. The CDR3 runs 15 residues.

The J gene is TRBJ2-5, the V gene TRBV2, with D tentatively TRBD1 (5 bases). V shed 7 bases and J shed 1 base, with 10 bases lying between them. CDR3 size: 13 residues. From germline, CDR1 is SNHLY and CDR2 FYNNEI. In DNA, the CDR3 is TGTGCCAGCACCAGACAGATCCAAGAGACCCAGTACTTC. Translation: CASTRQIQETQYF.

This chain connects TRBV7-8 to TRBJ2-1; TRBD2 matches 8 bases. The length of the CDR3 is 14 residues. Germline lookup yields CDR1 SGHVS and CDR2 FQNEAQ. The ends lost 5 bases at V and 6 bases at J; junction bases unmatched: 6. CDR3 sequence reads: CASSPREGSNEQFF. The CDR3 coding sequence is TGTGCCAGCAGCCCACGGGAGGGGTCCAATGAGCAGTTCTTC.

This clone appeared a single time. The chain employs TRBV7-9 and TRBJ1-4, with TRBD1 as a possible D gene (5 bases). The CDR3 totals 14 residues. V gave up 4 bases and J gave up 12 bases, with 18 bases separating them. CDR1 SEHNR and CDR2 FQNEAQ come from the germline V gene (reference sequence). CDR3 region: CASSSRRGGEELFF. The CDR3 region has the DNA TGTGCCAGCAGCTCCCGGCGGGGGGGGGAGGAACTGTTTTTT.

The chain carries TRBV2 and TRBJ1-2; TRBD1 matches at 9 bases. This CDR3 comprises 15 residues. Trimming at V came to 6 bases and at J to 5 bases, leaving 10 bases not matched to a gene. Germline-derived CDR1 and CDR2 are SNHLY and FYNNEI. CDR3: CASRAGQGGYYGYTF. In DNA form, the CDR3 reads TGTGCCAGCAGGGCGGGACAGGGCGGGTATTATGGCTACACCTTC.

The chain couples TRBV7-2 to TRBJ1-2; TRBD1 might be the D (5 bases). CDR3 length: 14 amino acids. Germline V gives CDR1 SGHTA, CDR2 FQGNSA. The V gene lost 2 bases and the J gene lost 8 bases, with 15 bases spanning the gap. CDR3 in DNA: TGTGCCAGCAGCTTATCGCAGGGTCGGTTCGGCTACACCTTC. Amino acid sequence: CASSLSQGRFGYTF.

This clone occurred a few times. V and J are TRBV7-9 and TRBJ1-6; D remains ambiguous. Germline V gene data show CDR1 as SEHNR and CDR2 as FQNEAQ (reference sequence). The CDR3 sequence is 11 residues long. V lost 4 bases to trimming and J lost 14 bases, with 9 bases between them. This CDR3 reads CASSSQSTLHF. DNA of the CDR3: TGTGCCAGCAGCTCCCAGTCGACCCTCCACTTT.

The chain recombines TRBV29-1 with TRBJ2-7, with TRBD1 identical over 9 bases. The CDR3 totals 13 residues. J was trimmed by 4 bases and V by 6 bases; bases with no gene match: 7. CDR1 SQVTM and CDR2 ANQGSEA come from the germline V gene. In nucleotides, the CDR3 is TGCAGCGTGGGACAGGGCGCGGAGTACGAGCAGTACTTC. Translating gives CSVGQGAEYEQYF.

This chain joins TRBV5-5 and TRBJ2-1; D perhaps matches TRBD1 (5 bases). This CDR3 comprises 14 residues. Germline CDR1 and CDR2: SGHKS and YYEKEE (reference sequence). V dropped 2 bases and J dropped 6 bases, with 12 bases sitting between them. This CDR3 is CASSFTPQGNEQFF. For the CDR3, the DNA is TGTGCCAGCAGCTTTACCCCGCAGGGCAATGAGCAGTTCTTC.

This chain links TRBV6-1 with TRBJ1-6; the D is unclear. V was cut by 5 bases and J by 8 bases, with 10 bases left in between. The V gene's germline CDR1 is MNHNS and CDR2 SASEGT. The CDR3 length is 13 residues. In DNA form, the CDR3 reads TGTGCCAGCAGTCCCCGAAGCCATTCACCCCTCCACTTT. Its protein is CASSPRSHSPLHF.

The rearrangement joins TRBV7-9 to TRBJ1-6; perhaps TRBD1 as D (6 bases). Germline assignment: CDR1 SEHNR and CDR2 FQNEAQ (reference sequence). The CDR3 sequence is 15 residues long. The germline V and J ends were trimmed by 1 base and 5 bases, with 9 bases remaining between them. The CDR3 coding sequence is TGTGCCAGCAGCTTAGAGGACAGAGATAATTCACCCCTCCACTTT. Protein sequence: CASSLEDRDNSPLHF.

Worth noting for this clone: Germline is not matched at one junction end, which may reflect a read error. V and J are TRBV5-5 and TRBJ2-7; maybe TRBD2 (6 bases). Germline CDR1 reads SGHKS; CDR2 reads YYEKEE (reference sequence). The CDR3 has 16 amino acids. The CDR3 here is CAGRWAWSGPPDEQYF. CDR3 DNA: TGTGCCGGCAGGTGGGCCTGGAGCGGGCCTCCCGACGAGCAGTACTTC.

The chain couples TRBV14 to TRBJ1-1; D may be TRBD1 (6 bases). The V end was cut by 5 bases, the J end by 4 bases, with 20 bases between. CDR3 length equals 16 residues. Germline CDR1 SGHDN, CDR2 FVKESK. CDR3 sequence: CASSSTFQGGGTEAFF. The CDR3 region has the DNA TGTGCCAGCAGCTCGACGTTCCAGGGAGGGGGCACTGAAGCTTTCTTT.

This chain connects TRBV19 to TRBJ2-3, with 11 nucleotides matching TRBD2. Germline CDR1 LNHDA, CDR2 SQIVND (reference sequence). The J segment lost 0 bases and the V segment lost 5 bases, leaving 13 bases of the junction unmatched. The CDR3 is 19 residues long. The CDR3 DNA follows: TGTGCCAGTAGTCGCACCGGGGCTAGCGGGGGGAGAAGCACAGATACGCAGTATTTT. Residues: CASSRTGASGGRSTDTQYF.

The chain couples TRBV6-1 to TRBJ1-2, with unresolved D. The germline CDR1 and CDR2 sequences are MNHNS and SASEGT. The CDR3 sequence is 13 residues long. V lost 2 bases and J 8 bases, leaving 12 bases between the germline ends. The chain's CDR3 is CASSENHPGGYTF. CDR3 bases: TGTGCCAGCAGTGAAAACCACCCCGGGGGCTACACCTTC.

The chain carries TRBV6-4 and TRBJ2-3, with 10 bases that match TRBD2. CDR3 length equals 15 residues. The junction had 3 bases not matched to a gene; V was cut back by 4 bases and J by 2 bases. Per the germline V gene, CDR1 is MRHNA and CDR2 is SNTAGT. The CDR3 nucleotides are TGTGCCAGCAGTGGGAGCGGGGGGGACACAGATACGCAGTATTTT. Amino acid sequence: CASSGSGGDTDTQYF.

DNA for the CDR3: TGCGCCAGCAGCCCCACTACGAGGGCTGCGGAGACCCAGTACTTC. It encodes CASSPTTRAAETQYF. The chain uses TRBV5-1 and TRBJ2-5; TRBD2 might be the D (5 bases). Germline V lookup: CDR1 SGHRS, CDR2 YFSETQ. The V gene lost 4 bases and the J gene lost 5 bases, with 18 bases spanning the gap. The CDR3 consists of 15 residues.

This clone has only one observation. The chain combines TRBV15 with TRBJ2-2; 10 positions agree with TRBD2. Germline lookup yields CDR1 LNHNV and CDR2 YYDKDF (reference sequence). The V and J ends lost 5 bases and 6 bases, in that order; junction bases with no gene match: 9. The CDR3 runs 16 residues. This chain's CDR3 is CATSLAGAKGSGELFF. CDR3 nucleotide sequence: TGTGCCACCAGCCTAGCGGGGGCCAAGGGCTCCGGGGAGCTGTTTTTT.

CDR3 coding DNA: TGTGCCAGCAGCTTAGGGGGGGGCCTCGAGGAGACCCAGTACTTC. This codes for CASSLGGGLEETQYF. The rearrangement uses TRBV7-2 and TRBJ2-5, with D possibly TRBD2 on 7 matching bases. This CDR3 comprises 15 residues. V lost 1 base to trimming and J lost 5 bases, with 14 bases between them. From germline, CDR1 is SGHTA and CDR2 FQGNSA.

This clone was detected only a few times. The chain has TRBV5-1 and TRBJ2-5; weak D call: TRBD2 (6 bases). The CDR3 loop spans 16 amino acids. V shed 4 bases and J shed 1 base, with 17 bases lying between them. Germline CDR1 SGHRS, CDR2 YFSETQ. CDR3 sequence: CASSPAGIILQETQYF. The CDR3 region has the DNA TGCGCCAGCAGCCCCGCGGGGATAATACTCCAAGAGACCCAGTACTTC.

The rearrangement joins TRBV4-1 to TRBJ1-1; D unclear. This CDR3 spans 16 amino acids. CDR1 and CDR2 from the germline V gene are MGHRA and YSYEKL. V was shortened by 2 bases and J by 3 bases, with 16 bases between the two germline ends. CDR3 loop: CASSQPQSGRYTEAFF. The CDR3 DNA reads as TGCGCCAGCAGCCAACCCCAGTCGGGGAGGTACACTGAAGCTTTCTTT.

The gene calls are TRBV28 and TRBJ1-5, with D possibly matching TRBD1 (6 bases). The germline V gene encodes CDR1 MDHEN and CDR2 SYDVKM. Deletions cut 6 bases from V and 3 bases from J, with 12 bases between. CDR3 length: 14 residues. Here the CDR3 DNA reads TGTGCCAGCAGGTCCGGACAGTCCAATCAGCCCCAGCATTTT. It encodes CASRSGQSNQPQHF.

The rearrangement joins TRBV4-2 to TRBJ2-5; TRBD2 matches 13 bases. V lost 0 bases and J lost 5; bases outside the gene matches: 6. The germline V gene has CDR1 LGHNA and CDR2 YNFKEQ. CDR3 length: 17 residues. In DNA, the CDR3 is TGTGCCAGCAGCCAAGATGGGACTAGCGGGGATGGGGAGACCCAGTACTTC. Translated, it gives CASSQDGTSGDGETQYF.

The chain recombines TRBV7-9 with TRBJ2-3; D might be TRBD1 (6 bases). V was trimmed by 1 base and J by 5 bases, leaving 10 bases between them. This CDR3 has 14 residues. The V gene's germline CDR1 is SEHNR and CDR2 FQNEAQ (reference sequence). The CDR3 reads CASSLEGVRDTQYF. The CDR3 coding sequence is TGTGCCAGCAGCTTAGAGGGGGTCAGAGATACGCAGTATTTT.

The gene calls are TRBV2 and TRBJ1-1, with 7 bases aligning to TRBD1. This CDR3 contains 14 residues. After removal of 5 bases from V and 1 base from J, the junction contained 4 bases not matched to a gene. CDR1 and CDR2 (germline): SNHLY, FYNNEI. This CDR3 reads CASSQTGRNTEAFF. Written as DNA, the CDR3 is TGTGCCAGCAGTCAGACAGGGAGGAACACTGAAGCTTTCTTT.